This entry is about one T cell receptor (beta chain). The repertoire was sequenced with immunoSEQ multiplex PCR; TCRdb's copy has only in-frame clones and lacks some. This sample has about 26,000 clones, with roughly 88% found just once. This sample is drawn from a study of blood T cell repertoires in COVID-19. The overall study: From the United States, Italy and Spain came samples of acute and convalescent COVID-19. Sources were T cells, B-cell-depleted T cells, or PBMCs; the material itself was cDNA or gDNA.

CDR3 length: 14 residues. Unmatched junction bases numbered 4, after V lost 5 bases and J lost 0 bases. Germline V gene sequence: CDR1 MDHEN, CDR2 SYDVKM. The material sequenced was peripheral blood. The chain employs TRBV28 and TRBJ2-7; 7 nucleotides align to TRBD2. The clonotype was recovered from a human donor in a cohort sampled during active COVID-19. The CDR3 spells CASSRPSGSYEQYF. The CDR3 DNA reads as TGTGCCAGCAGTCGACCTAGCGGCTCCTACGAGCAGTACTTC.